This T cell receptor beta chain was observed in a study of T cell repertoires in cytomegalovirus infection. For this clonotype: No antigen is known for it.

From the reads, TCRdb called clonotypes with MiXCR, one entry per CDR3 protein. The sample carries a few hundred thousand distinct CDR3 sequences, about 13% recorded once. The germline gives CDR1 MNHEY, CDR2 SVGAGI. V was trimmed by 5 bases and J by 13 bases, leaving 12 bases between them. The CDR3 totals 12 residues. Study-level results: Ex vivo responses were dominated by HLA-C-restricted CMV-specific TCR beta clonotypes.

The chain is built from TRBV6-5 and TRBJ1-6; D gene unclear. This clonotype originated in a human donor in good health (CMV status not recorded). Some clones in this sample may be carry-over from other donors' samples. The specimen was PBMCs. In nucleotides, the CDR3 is TGTGCCAGCAGTGCCCCGCCTGGGCCCCTCCACTTT. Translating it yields CASSAPPGPLHF.